This TCR beta chain was sequenced in a study of cytomegalovirus exposure and HLA in healthy donors. Whole-study results and caveats: According to reports, the classifier identified cytomegalovirus status with high specificity and sensitivity.

With V trimmed by 3 bases and J by 3 bases, 6 bases remained unmatched. The germline gives CDR1 MGHDK, CDR2 SYGVNS. The CDR3 extends over 18 amino acids. This clone was detected only a few times. Its antigen remains unknown. Amplification used 60 Vbeta primers and 13 Jbeta primers. Profiled with immunoSEQ multiplex PCR; TCRdb holds only in-frame clones, not every one. The table records 70,000 to 100,000 clones, less than 70% of them present only once. This TCR came from a man over 45 in good health and CMV-seronegative. The sequenced sample was PBMCs. V gene TRBV25-1 combines with J gene TRBJ2-2; TRBD2 agrees at 14 bases. The CDR3 sequence is CASSERTSGRLDTGELFF. In DNA form, the CDR3 reads TGTGCCAGCAGTGAGCGGACTAGCGGGAGGTTAGACACCGGGGAGCTGTTTTTT.